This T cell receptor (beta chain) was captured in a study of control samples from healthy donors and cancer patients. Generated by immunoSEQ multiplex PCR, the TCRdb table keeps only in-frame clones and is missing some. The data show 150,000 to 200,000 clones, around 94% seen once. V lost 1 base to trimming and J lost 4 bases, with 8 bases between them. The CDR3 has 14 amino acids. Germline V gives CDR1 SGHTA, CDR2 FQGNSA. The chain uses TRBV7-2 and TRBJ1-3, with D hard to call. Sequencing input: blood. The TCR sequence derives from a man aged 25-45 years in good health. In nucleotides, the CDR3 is TGTGCCAGCAGCTTAGACCCGGGAGGAAACACCATATATTTT. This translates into CASSLDPGGNTIYF.